The clone carrying this T cell receptor (beta chain) has only a few counts. The data stem from a study of early T cells in non-severe SARS-CoV-2 infection. Study-level information: Sequenced material consisted of bulk RNA (from unsorted whole blood), and chains were unpaired.

TCRdb ran MiXCR on the 5' RACE reads and lists one entry per CDR3 protein. The sample holds approximately 62,000 distinct CDR3 sequences; under 15% are singletons and the top ten take roughly 4.2%. Trimming took 3 bases from V and 9 from J; bases not matched to a gene: 13. Germline V gene data show CDR1 as LGHDT and CDR2 as YNNKEL (reference sequence). CDR3 length: 16 amino acids. This receptor was identified in an adult who was a healthcare worker with PCR-confirmed SARS-CoV-2 infection or an uninfected control (not recorded which). Sequencing was performed on whole blood. The chain recombines TRBV3-1 with TRBJ2-1, with TRBD2 identical over 8 bases. CDR3 loop: CASSHAAGRALSEQFF. Written as DNA, the CDR3 is TGTGCCAGCAGCCACGCTGCCGGGAGGGCCCTCAGTGAGCAGTTCTTC.